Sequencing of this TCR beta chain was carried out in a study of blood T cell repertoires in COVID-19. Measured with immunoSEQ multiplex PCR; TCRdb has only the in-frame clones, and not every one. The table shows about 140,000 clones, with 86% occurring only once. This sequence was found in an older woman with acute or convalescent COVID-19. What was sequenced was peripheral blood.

CDR3 loop: CASSLGTASNEQFF. CDR3 DNA: TGCGCCAGCAGCTTGGGGACAGCCAGCAATGAGCAGTTCTTC. This sequence joins TRBV5-1 and TRBJ2-1; D is possibly TRBD1 (6 bases). Trimming cost V 0 bases and J 6 bases, with 10 bases left between them. The CDR3 is made up of 14 amino acids. CDR1 is SGHRS, CDR2 YFSETQ, per germline.